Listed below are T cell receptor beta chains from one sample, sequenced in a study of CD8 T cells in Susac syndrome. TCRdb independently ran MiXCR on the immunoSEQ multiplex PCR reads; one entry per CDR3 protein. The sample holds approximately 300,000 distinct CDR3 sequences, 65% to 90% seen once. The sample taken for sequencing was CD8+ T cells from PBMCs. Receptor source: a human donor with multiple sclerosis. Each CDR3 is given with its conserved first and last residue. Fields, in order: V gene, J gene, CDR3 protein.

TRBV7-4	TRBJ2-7	CASSLDPRLAGGPSYEQYF
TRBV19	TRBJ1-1	CASSIGIGGTEAFF
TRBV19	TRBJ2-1	CASSISRSSYNEQFF
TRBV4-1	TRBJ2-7	CASSQVISAAHYEQYF
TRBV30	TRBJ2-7	CAWSDDLLKGTGSYEQYF
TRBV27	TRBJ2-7	CASSALGWEQYF
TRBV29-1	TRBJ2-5	CSVEAGTQYF
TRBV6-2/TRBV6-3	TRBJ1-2	CATETGDYGYTF
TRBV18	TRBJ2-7	CASSPPGDPYEQYF
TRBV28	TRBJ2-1	CASSPREGYNEQFF
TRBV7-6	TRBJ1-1	CASSPGQGMPEAFF
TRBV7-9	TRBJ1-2	CASSSQGSINYGYTF
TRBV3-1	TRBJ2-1	CASSQDNQPRFSYNEQFF
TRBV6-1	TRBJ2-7	CASSIGSGPAYEQYF
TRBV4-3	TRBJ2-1	CASSQDKAGPRGEQFF
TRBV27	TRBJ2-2	CASSATNTGELFF
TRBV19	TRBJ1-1	CASRNRNYLGTEAFF
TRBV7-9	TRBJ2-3	CASSLLEPGTDTQYF
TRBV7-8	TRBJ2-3	CASRTGGGTQYF
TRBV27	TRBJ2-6	CASSFLPPSGANVLTF
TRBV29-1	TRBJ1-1	CSVSGFGTEAFF
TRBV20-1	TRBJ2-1	CSARDRDRYNEQFF
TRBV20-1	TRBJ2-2	CSARLGSVWANTGELFF
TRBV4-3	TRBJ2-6	CASSQPLEGRANVLTF
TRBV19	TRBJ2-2	CASGTGGAGELFF
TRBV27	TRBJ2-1	CASSFSGIYNEQFF
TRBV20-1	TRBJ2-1	CSARDLQREDHYNEQFF
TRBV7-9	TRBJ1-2	CASSLDGRVIEVGYTF
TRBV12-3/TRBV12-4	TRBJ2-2	CASSMGGGYTGELFF
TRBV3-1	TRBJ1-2	CASSQDLESGTRGYTF
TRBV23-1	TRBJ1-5	CASSHEGSNQPQHF
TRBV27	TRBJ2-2	CASSPSYGELFF
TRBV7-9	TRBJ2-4	CASSPPEPAKNIQYF
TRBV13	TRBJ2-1	CASSLDLRDNEQFF
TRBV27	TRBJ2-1	CASSSGSSSYNEQFF
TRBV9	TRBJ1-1	CASSGRQGGTEAFF
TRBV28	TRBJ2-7	CASSPSADSYEQYF
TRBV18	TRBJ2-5	CASSPPTGVAETQYF
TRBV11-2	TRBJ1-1	CASTQGIGAFF
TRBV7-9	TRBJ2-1	CASSSPWSSYNEQFF
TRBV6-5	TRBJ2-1	CASSYGSSGYNEQFF